The 18 T cell receptor beta chains reported below all come from one sample, sequenced in a study of shared clonotypes between healthy human individuals. Sequencing used immunoSEQ multiplex PCR; TCRdb keeps in-frame clones, though not all of them. Of some 500,000 clones listed, about 96% are singletons. The sequencing input was naive CD4+ T cells sorted from blood. The subset is: CD45RA+ positively selected. Source of these receptors: a woman aged 25 to 39 in good health.

The CDR3 sequence is CAISESGGKGFSYEQYF. The CDR3 nucleotides are TGTGCCATCAGTGAGTCTGGCGGTAAGGGATTCTCCTACGAGCAGTACTTC. The genes are TRBV10-3 and TRBJ2-7; D ambiguous. CDR1 and CDR2 (germline): ENHRY, SYGVKD. Trimming pared 0 bases from V and 0 bases from J, leaving 15 bases between. CDR3 length: 17 amino acids.

J is TRBJ2-7 and V is TRBV18; TRBD2 matches 12 bases. This CDR3 is built from 14 residues. Unmatched junction bases numbered 2, after V lost 4 bases and J lost 4 bases. The V gene's germline CDR1 is KGHSH and CDR2 LQKENI. CDR3 in DNA: TGTGCCAGCTCACTTGGGACTAGCGGGTACGAGCAGTACTTC. Its translation: CASSLGTSGYEQYF.

The chain employs TRBV19 and TRBJ2-2, with no clear D. Per the germline V gene, CDR1 is LNHDA and CDR2 is SQIVND (reference sequence). V was pared by 6 bases and J by 0 bases, with 5 bases between. CDR3 size: 13 residues. CDR3 region: CASRTPNTGELFF. As DNA, the CDR3 is TGTGCCAGTAGGACTCCGAACACCGGGGAGCTGTTTTTT.

V usage is TRBV19 and J usage is TRBJ2-7; tentatively, D is TRBD1 (6 bases). There are 12 residues in the CDR3. With 11 bases removed from V and 6 bases from J, the gap between germline ends came to 17 bases. Per germline, CDR1 LNHDA and CDR2 SQIVND (reference sequence). The CDR3 nucleotides are TGTGCCTCAAGACGGCAAGGGGGCGAGCAGTACTTC. This codes for CASRRQGGEQYF.

Only one count was recorded for this clone. The chain joins TRBV6-5 to TRBJ2-2; the D gene is possibly TRBD1 (6 bases). The CDR3 extends over 14 amino acids. V was pared by 6 bases and J by 3 bases, with 11 bases between. From germline, CDR1 is MNHEY and CDR2 SVGAGI. Written as DNA, the CDR3 is TGTGCCAGCAGCTGGGACACAGACACCGGGGAGCTGTTTTTT. Amino acid sequence: CASSWDTDTGELFF.

The chain carries TRBV6-5 and TRBJ1-1, with D possibly being TRBD1 (5 bases). The CDR3 contains 15 residues. Germline V gene data show CDR1 as MNHEY and CDR2 as SVGAGI. V was trimmed by 0 bases and J by 3 bases, leaving 11 bases between them. DNA of the CDR3: TGTGCCAGCAGTTACTCGGGACCATCGGACACTGAAGCTTTCTTT. The encoded protein is CASSYSGPSDTEAFF.

The chain carries TRBV27 and TRBJ2-7, with 7 bases identical to TRBD2. Germline V CDR1 and CDR2: MNHEY, SMNVEV (reference sequence). The CDR3 is 14 amino acids. Trimming cost V 3 bases and J 1 base; bases outside gene matches: 3. Written as DNA, the CDR3 is TGTGCCAGCAGTTTCGCGCGGGAGTCCTACGAGCAGTACTTC. It specifies CASSFARESYEQYF.

The V gene is TRBV6-5, the J gene TRBJ1-3; 10 bases map to TRBD1. The germline gives CDR1 MNHEY, CDR2 SVGAGI. J was trimmed by 4 bases and V by 5 bases; bases with no gene match: 5. CDR3 size: 15 residues. CDR3 nucleotides: TGTGCCAGCAGTAACCGGGACAGGGGAGGAAACACCATATATTTT. Translated, it gives CASSNRDRGGNTIYF.

The chain joins TRBV4-2 to TRBJ1-2, with D uncertain. This CDR3 region has 15 residues. Per germline, CDR1 LGHNA and CDR2 YNFKEQ. V was cut by 0 bases and J by 0 bases, with 8 bases left in between. The DNA for the CDR3 is TGTGCCAGCAGCCAAGACGAGTCCGCTAACTATGGCTACACCTTC. This translates into CASSQDESANYGYTF.

The V gene is TRBV10-3, the J gene TRBJ2-7, with TRBD2 matching 8 bases. The V and J ends lost 3 bases and 5 bases, in that order; junction bases with no gene match: 6. CDR1 ENHRY and CDR2 SYGVKD come from the germline V gene. The CDR3 runs 14 residues. In DNA, the CDR3 is TGTGCCATCAGTGAACGACTAGCGAAGGACGAGCAGTACTTC. Translation: CAISERLAKDEQYF.

This clone was recorded once. The gene calls are TRBV12-5 and TRBJ1-1; 7 positions match TRBD1. The CDR3 is 13 residues long. CDR1 LGHNT and CDR2 FRNRAP come from the germline V gene. Trimming at V came to 3 bases and at J to 4 bases, leaving 2 bases not matched to a gene. CDR3 sequence reads: CASGFQGGTEAFF. The CDR3 DNA follows: TGTGCTAGTGGTTTTCAGGGGGGCACTGAAGCTTTCTTT. Using reference TRBV12-5 and TRBJ1-1 for the parts outside the CDR3, the full variable domain is DARVTQTPRHKVTEMGQEVTMRCQPILGHNTVFWYRQTMMQGLELLAYFRNRAPLDDSGMPKDRFSAEMPDATLATLKIQPSEPRDSAVYFCASGFQGGTEAFFGQGTRLTVV.

The chain joins TRBV5-1 to TRBJ1-3; D gene ambiguous. V lost 0 bases, J lost 4 bases, and 8 bases lay in between. The CDR3 has 14 residues. Germline CDR1 SGHRS, CDR2 YFSETQ. The CDR3 DNA reads as TGCGCCAGCAGCTTGGAGGCAGTGGGAAACACCATATATTTT. This sequence encodes CASSLEAVGNTIYF.

The V call is TRBV19, the J call TRBJ2-7; no clear D. The CDR3 has 14 amino acids. V lost 7 bases, J lost 5 bases, and 18 bases lay in between. The germline V gene encodes CDR1 LNHDA and CDR2 SQIVND (reference sequence). As DNA, the CDR3 is TGTGCCAGTACCCCGACTGGCGCCGGAGACGAGCAGTACTTC. This gives the protein CASTPTGAGDEQYF.

The chain uses TRBV28 and TRBJ2-7; D is ambiguous. Germline assignment: CDR1 MDHEN and CDR2 SYDVKM. V lost 2 bases to trimming and J lost 2 bases, with 19 bases between them. CDR3 length: 17 residues. In nucleotides, the CDR3 is TGTGCCAGCAGTTTAAGACCTTCTGGGGTCCTTACCTACGAGCAGTACTTC. Translated: CASSLRPSGVLTYEQYF.

The chain links TRBV4-1 to TRBJ1-3; 9 bases fit TRBD1. Germline lookup yields CDR1 MGHRA and CDR2 YSYEKL. J was trimmed by 1 base and V by 1 base; bases with no gene match: 14. This CDR3 contains 20 residues. CDR3 protein: CASSQVGQGSYTLSGNTIYF. The CDR3, as DNA: TGCGCCAGCAGCCAAGTCGGACAGGGGAGCTACACTCTATCTGGAAACACCATATATTTT.

The rearrangement links TRBV28 to TRBJ2-1; 13 bases fit TRBD2. The length of the CDR3 is 19 residues. Germline V gene lookup returns CDR1 MDHEN and CDR2 SYDVKM. J lost 1 base, V lost 3 bases, and 9 bases had no gene match. The CDR3 sequence is CASSLAGLAGPRSYNEQFF. CDR3 DNA: TGTGCCAGCAGTTTGGCGGGACTAGCGGGACCACGATCCTACAATGAGCAGTTCTTC.

V gene TRBV4-2 combines with J gene TRBJ2-7; 8 bases agree with TRBD2. Trimming cost V 0 bases and J 4 bases; bases outside gene matches: 8. Germline V gene data show CDR1 as LGHNA and CDR2 as YNFKEQ. The CDR3 is 16 amino acids. CDR3 DNA: TGTGCCAGCAGCCAAGATCAGCCAGCGGGAGTTTACGAGCAGTACTTC. Amino acids: CASSQDQPAGVYEQYF.

The V gene is TRBV9, the J gene TRBJ2-5; D might be TRBD1 (6 bases). Deletions cut 4 bases from V and 5 bases from J, with 12 bases between. CDR1 and CDR2 (germline): SGDLS, YYNGEE. The CDR3 covers 13 residues. The CDR3 DNA reads TGTGCCAGCAGCCCACAGGGTGCGGAGACCCAGTACTTC. The encoded protein is CASSPQGAETQYF.